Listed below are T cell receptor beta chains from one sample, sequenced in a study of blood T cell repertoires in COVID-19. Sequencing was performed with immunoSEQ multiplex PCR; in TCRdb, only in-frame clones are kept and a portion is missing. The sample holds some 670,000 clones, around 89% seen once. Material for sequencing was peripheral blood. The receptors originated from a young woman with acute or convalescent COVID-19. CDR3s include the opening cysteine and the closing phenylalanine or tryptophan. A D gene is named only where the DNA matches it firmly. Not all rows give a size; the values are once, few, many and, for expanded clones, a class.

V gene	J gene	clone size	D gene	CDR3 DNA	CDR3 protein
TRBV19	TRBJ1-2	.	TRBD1	TGTGCCAGTAGCTCTCAAACAGGGGGCCGCGTCTATGGCTACACCTTC	CASSSQTGGRVYGYTF
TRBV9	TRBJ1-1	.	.	TGTGCCAGCAGCGTGACAGCTTCGAACACTGAAGCTTTCTTT	CASSVTASNTEAFF
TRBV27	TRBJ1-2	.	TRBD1	TGTGCCAGCAGGCGCGAAGGACAGGGGGCCTATGGCTACACCTTC	CASRREGQGAYGYTF
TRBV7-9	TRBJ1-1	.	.	TGTGCCAGCAGCCTAGGAGGGCTTGAAGCTTTCTTT	CASSLGGLEAFF
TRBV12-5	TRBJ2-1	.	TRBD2	TGTGCTAGTGATGCCGGGACTAGCTTCTACAATGAGCAGTTCTTC	CASDAGTSFYNEQFF
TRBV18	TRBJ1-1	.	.	TGTGCCAGCTCACCCGGGGGGGGCTCTGAAGCTTTCTTT	CASSPGGGSEAFF
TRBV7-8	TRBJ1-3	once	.	TGTGCCAGCAGCTTAGCTCGACAGCACTCTGGAAACACCATATATTTT	CASSLARQHSGNTIYF
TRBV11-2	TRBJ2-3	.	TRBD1	TGTGCCAGCAGCTTAGATTGGAACAGGGGAATATACACAGATACGCAGTATTTT	CASSLDWNRGIYTDTQYF
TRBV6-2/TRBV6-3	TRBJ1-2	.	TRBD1	TGTGCCAGCAGTCCAGGACAGGGGGAAGGCTATGGCTACACCTTC	CASSPGQGEGYGYTF
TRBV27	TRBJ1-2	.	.	TGTGCCAGCGGGGGGAGACCCTATGGCTACACCTTC	CASGGRPYGYTF
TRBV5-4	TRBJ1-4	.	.	TGTGCCACCCAGGAGGGGACTAATGAAAAACTGTTTTTT	CATQEGTNEKLFF
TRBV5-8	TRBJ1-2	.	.	TGTGCCAGCAGCCATCTGGACAGACTCTATGGCTACACCTTC	CASSHLDRLYGYTF
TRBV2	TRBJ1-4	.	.	TGTGCCAGAGGGGCAACTAATGAAAAACTGTTTTTT	CARGATNEKLFF
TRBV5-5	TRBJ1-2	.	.	TGTGCCAGCAGCTTGGGCGGAGACTATGGCTACACCTTC	CASSLGGDYGYTF
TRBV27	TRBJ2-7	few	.	TGTGCCAGCAGTCCACGCCGTAGGGGTCCCGACGAGCAGTACTTC	CASSPRRRGPDEQYF
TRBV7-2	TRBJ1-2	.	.	TGTGCCAGCAGCACCCCTCGGGAAAATTATGGCTACACCTTC	CASSTPRENYGYTF
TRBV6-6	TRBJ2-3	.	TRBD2	TGTGCCGCCCGGGGGGAAAGGCGGACAGATACGCAGTATTTT	CAARGERRTDTQYF
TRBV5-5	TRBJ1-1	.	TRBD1	TGTGCCAGCAGCTTGCAACAGGGGGCTTTCACTGAAGCTTTCTTT	CASSLQQGAFTEAFF
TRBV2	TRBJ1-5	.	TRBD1	TGTGCCAGCAGCGACAGGGGGCTTCAGCCCCAGCATTTT	CASSDRGLQPQHF
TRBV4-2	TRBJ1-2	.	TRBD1	TGTGCCAGCAGCCAAACCCAGGGGGCTAACTATGGCTACACCTTC	CASSQTQGANYGYTF
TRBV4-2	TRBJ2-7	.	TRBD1	TGTGCCAGCAGCCAGGAGACAGGGAGAGTTTACGAGCAGTACTTC	CASSQETGRVYEQYF
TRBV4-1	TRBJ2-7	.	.	TGCGCCAGCAGCCAAGAGGTCGGTTGGACCACGCGACAGGCCCGCTACGAGCAGTACTTC	CASSQEVGWTTRQARYEQYF
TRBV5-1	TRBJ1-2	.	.	TGCGCCAGCAGCGAGCGGACAGCATATGGCTACACCTTC	CASSERTAYGYTF
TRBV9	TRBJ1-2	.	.	TGTGCCAGCAGCGTAGCAGGGTTTGGCTACACCTTC	CASSVAGFGYTF
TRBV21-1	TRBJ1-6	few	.	TGTGCCAGCAGCAAAGGAAGCGGAAGATATAATTCACCCCTCCACTTT	CASSKGSGRYNSPLHF
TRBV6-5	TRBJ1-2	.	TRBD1	TGTGCCAGCAGTTACACGACAGGGACTGGCTACACCTTC	CASSYTTGTGYTF
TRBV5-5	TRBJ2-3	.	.	TGTGCCAGCAGCTTGGTACTAGCCACAGATACGCAGTATTTT	CASSLVLATDTQYF
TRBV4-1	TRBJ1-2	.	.	TGCGCCAGCAGCCAAGCCAGTAACTATGGCTACACCTTC	CASSQASNYGYTF
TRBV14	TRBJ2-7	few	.	TGTGCCAGCAGCCAGAGAGACTACTGGGGAGTTGAGTACTTC	CASSQRDYWGVEYF